These 14 T cell receptor beta chains originate from one sample sequenced in a study of CD8+CD57+ T cells in acquired aplastic anemia. CDR3 and TCR beta VDJ profiling relied on genomic DNA as the template. TCRdb itself ran the reads through MiXCR, one entry per CDR3 protein. Here the sample spans around 180,000 distinct CDR3 sequences, about 60% being singletons. Sequencing input: sorted CD4+, CD8+, or CD8+CD57+ T cells (not recorded which) from PBMCs. All receptors derive from a human donor in good health.

The chain uses TRBV19 and TRBJ2-1; D is possibly TRBD1 (5 bases). Trimming took off 2 bases at V and 10 bases at J, with 12 bases between the two ends. The CDR3 runs to 13 residues. CDR1 is LNHDA and CDR2 is SQIVND in the germline V gene (reference sequence). The chain's CDR3 is CASSIIRAYEQFF. The CDR3 region has the DNA TGTGCCAGTAGTATAATCAGGGCCTACGAGCAGTTCTTC.

With respect to this clonotype: Because it lacks the conserved phenylalanine or tryptophan at the end, this CDR3 is likely a read error. The chain recombines TRBV7-9 with TRBJ2-7; D gene uncertain. Trimming took 4 bases from V and 5 from J, leaving 3 bases between them. Germline CDR1 and CDR2: SEHNR and FQNEAQ (reference sequence). This CDR3 spans 10 amino acids. The CDR3 DNA follows: TGTGCCAGCAGCTACAACGAGCAGTACCTC. This codes for CASSYNEQYL.

V and J are TRBV29-1 and TRBJ1-1, with TRBD1 as a possible D gene (5 bases). Germline CDR1 and CDR2: SQVTM and ANQGSEA. Trimming pared 3 bases from V and 10 bases from J, leaving 9 bases between. This CDR3 spans 10 amino acids. The CDR3 loop reads CSVESGTAFF. The CDR3 nucleotides are TGCAGCGTTGAGTCGGGGACAGCTTTCTTT.

The genes are TRBV7-9 and TRBJ1-2; D unclear. The V end lost 3 bases, the J end lost 3 bases, and 20 bases lay between the germline ends. Germline CDR1 reads SEHNR; CDR2 reads FQNEAQ (reference sequence). The CDR3 is made up of 17 amino acids. CDR3: CASSFPALSEGDYGYTF. In DNA, the CDR3 is TGTGCCAGCAGCTTTCCCGCTCTCTCGGAGGGTGACTATGGCTACACCTTC.

This clonotype was found once. The rearrangement joins TRBV12-5 to TRBJ2-1; 10 nucleotides match TRBD2. This CDR3 contains 16 residues. The V gene's germline CDR1 is LGHNT and CDR2 FRNRAP. J was trimmed by 7 bases and V by 6 bases; bases with no gene match: 12. CDR3 protein: CASGLSSGRAKNEQFF. CDR3 nucleotides: TGTGCTAGTGGCTTATCAAGCGGGAGGGCTAAAAATGAGCAGTTCTTC.

This clonotype has ten or more counts. The DNA for the CDR3 is TGTGCCACCAGGGGGCGCGCCTACAATGAGCAGTTCTTC. Amino acids: CATRGRAYNEQFF. The chain uses TRBV24-1 and TRBJ2-1; the D gene is possibly TRBD1 (5 bases). The CDR3 runs to 13 residues. CDR1 and CDR2 from the germline V gene are KGHDR and SFDVKD. The ends were cut back, 7 bases at V and 2 bases at J, with 8 bases in the middle.

V gene TRBV28 combines with J gene TRBJ2-7; D gene ambiguous. The CDR3 is 12 amino acids. Germline CDR1 and CDR2: MDHEN and SYDVKM. Trimming pared 1 base from V and 7 bases from J, leaving 8 bases between. The CDR3 region is CASSLSTSEQYF. For the CDR3, the DNA is TGTGCCAGCAGTTTATCTACTTCAGAGCAGTACTTC. Combining the CDR3 with reference TRBV28 and TRBJ2-7 gives the whole variable domain DVKVTQSSRYLVKRTGEKVFLECVQDMDHENMFWYRQDPGLGLRLIYFSYDVKMKEKGDIPEGYSVSREKKERFSLILESASTNQTSMYLCASSLSTSEQYFGPGTRLTVT.

The chain couples TRBV19 to TRBJ1-2; D perhaps matches TRBD1 (6 bases). The CDR3 extends over 17 amino acids. V dropped 6 bases and J dropped 0 bases, with 20 bases sitting between them. The germline gives CDR1 LNHDA, CDR2 SQIVND (reference sequence). DNA for the CDR3: TGTGCCAGTAGCCCTTCGGGGGGGGCGGTGGCTAACTATGGCTACACCTTC. Amino acid sequence: CASSPSGGAVANYGYTF.

A few counts support this clonotype. The rearrangement uses TRBV7-8 and TRBJ2-5, with D possibly matching TRBD2 (5 bases). CDR1 and CDR2 (germline): SGHVS, FQNEAQ. The ends were cut back, 4 bases at V and 2 bases at J, with 11 bases in the middle. The CDR3 is 14 amino acids. DNA of the CDR3: TGTGCCAGCAGCTCCGGACTGCCACAAGAGACCCAGTACTTC. Protein sequence: CASSSGLPQETQYF.

This clonotype showed up many times. The gene calls are TRBV30 and TRBJ1-5; D uncertain. This CDR3 is built from 12 residues. CDR1 GTSNPN and CDR2 SVGIG come from the germline V gene (reference sequence). The germline V and J ends were trimmed by 0 bases and 3 bases, with 3 bases remaining between them. The CDR3 spells CAWSVYNQPQHF. CDR3 coding DNA: TGTGCCTGGAGTGTCTACAATCAGCCCCAGCATTTT.

Comment on this clonotype: The CDR3 end shows no conserved phenylalanine or tryptophan, and so a read error is likely. The limits of the CDR3 on the DNA are not certain, so only TCRdb's listed CDR3 is given. V is TRBV24-1 and J is TRBJ2-3; the tabulated D call, TRBD1, remains unverified against the DNA. The CDR3 contains 13 residues when both ends are counted. Germline CDR1 KGHDR, CDR2 SFDVKD. CDR3 residues: CATSARGQGAKDY.

This clonotype has ten or more counts. The chain combines TRBV2 with TRBJ1-2, with D hard to call. Trimming stripped 2 bases from V and 0 bases from J, with 13 bases between. The CDR3 covers 16 residues. Germline V CDR1 and CDR2: SNHLY, FYNNEI. DNA of the CDR3: TGTGCCAGCAGTGAAATTTTAGCCAGCTCTAACTATGGCTACACCTTC. This translates into CASSEILASSNYGYTF.

This clonotype was observed a handful of times. The genes are TRBV28 and TRBJ2-1, with D possibly TRBD1 on 5 matching bases. V was trimmed by 4 bases and J by 1 base, leaving 14 bases between them. This CDR3 region has 16 residues. Germline V gene sequence: CDR1 MDHEN, CDR2 SYDVKM. Here the CDR3 DNA reads TGTGCCAGCAGTTCGGCCAGGGAAAGTTCCTACAATGAGCAGTTCTTC. Translating it yields CASSSARESSYNEQFF.

The chain recombines TRBV24-1 with TRBJ2-3; 9 positions match TRBD2. After removal of 9 bases from V and 5 bases from J, the junction contained 8 bases not matched to a gene. CDR1 and CDR2 from the germline V gene are KGHDR and SFDVKD. The CDR3 sequence is 14 residues long. The CDR3 reads CATGGGAVVDTQYF. The CDR3 bases are TGTGCCACCGGCGGGGGGGCGGTGGTAGATACGCAGTATTTT.